The 17 T cell receptor beta chains below were found in one sample sequenced in a study of T cell changes during pregnancy in multiple sclerosis. TCRdb's copy holds only in-frame clones and misses some; the assay was immunoSEQ multiplex PCR. The sample contains 33,000 or so clones, about 92% of which appear only once. The starting material was peripheral blood, obtained in the third trimester of pregnancy. The receptors shown here come from a female donor in good health, enrolled as a control in a pregnancy study.

In this sample, this clone turned up a few times. Here the CDR3 DNA reads TGTGCCAGCAGCGTGGGACTAACGGCCTACGAGCAGTACTTC. Amino acids: CASSVGLTAYEQYF. This rearrangement joins TRBV7-2 to TRBJ2-7, with 7 bases fitting TRBD2. This CDR3 region has 14 residues. J gave up 2 bases and V 5 bases, and 6 bases lay outside the gene matches. CDR1 and CDR2 from the germline V gene are SGHTA and FQGNSA.

The chain is built from TRBV4-3 and TRBJ2-4; a weak D match, TRBD1 (7 bases). The germline gives CDR1 LGHNA, CDR2 YSLEER. Trimming removed 2 bases at V and 7 bases at J, with 15 bases between. This CDR3 has 15 residues. The CDR3 is CASSQSWRGPNIQYF. The CDR3, as DNA: TGCGCCAGCAGCCAATCATGGAGGGGGCCCAACATTCAGTACTTC.

The chain is built from TRBV25-1 and TRBJ1-6; D ambiguous. The CDR3 extends over 11 amino acids. The V gene lost 3 bases and the J gene lost 14 bases, with 8 bases spanning the gap. The V gene's germline CDR1 is MGHDK and CDR2 SYGVNS. Written as DNA, the CDR3 is TGTGCCAGCAGTGATACCGTAGCCCTCCACTTT. As protein: CASSDTVALHF.

This clone turned up a few times. The genes are TRBV9 and TRBJ1-1; D might be TRBD1 (5 bases). The CDR3 totals 14 residues. V was shortened by 4 bases and J by 7 bases, with 17 bases between the two germline ends. Germline V gene lookup returns CDR1 SGDLS and CDR2 YYNGEE. Here the CDR3 DNA reads TGTGCCAGCAGCCTCAGGGATGTCGATGTTGAAGCTTTCTTT. Its translation is CASSLRDVDVEAFF.

This clone was seen a single time. The CDR3: CASSVGLAGVEFF. The CDR3 DNA follows: TGTGCCAGCAGCGTAGGCCTAGCGGGAGTCGAGTTCTTC. V usage is TRBV9 and J usage is TRBJ2-1; 10 bases line up with TRBD2. Germline V CDR1 and CDR2: SGDLS, YYNGEE. The CDR3 has 13 amino acids. V lost 0 bases, J lost 14 bases, and 5 bases stayed unmatched.

The CDR3 DNA reads as TGTGCCAGCAGTCCAGGACAGGGGTGGATCGGGACCCAGTACTTC. Its protein is CASSPGQGWIGTQYF. The chain links TRBV6-5 to TRBJ2-5, with 9 positions matching TRBD1. Germline CDR1 is MNHEY and CDR2 is SVGAGI. V was pared by 5 bases and J by 7 bases, with 11 bases of the junction left unmatched. There are 15 residues in the CDR3.

V and J are TRBV28 and TRBJ2-7; D is unclear. The V and J ends lost 5 bases and 2 bases respectively, with 19 bases between them. Germline V gene sequence: CDR1 MDHEN, CDR2 SYDVKM. This CDR3 has 16 residues. The chain's CDR3 is CASSPPRQARTYEQYF. The CDR3 coding sequence is TGTGCCAGCAGTCCCCCTCGGCAGGCAAGAACCTACGAGCAGTACTTC.

V is TRBV7-2 and J is TRBJ2-5; 7 nucleotides match TRBD2. The junction had 9 bases not matched to a gene; V was cut back by 2 bases and J by 3 bases. CDR3 size: 16 residues. Germline V gene lookup returns CDR1 SGHTA and CDR2 FQGNSA. CDR3 nucleotide sequence: TGTGCCAGCAGCTTACCCACTCCCAGCGGGAAAGAGACCCAGTACTTC. Protein product: CASSLPTPSGKETQYF.

This clone has a single count. V is TRBV5-1 and J is TRBJ1-4, with TRBD1 identical over 7 bases. The CDR3 length is 20 residues. The germline gives CDR1 SGHRS, CDR2 YFSETQ. Trimming removed 8 bases from V and 4 bases from J; junction bases left unmatched: 26. The CDR3 DNA sequence: TGCGCCAGTCGGGCGGGCAAAGGGGGCTCCCCCGGCCCAAATAATGAAAAACTGTTTTTT. Its translation is CASRAGKGGSPGPNNEKLFF.

The V call is TRBV11-2, the J call TRBJ2-5; 9 bases are shared with TRBD2. Germline lookup yields CDR1 SGHAT and CDR2 FQNNGV. The CDR3 is made up of 17 amino acids. Trimming took 5 bases from V and 5 from J; bases not matched to a gene: 15. This CDR3 is CASSPAAGGRGGETQYF. The CDR3 DNA sequence: TGTGCCAGCAGCCCGGCTGCGGGGGGGCGGGGTGGGGAGACCCAGTACTTC.

The genes are TRBV27 and TRBJ2-2, with 12 bases that match TRBD2. The CDR3 has 16 residues. V shed 4 bases and J 10 bases; nucleotides not matched to a gene: 10. Germline lookup yields CDR1 MNHEY and CDR2 SMNVEV (reference sequence). The CDR3 is CASSSWTSGNREELFF. The CDR3, as DNA: TGTGCCAGCAGTTCCTGGACTAGCGGGAACCGTGAGGAGCTGTTTTTT.

This clone was picked up a small number of times. Other DNA sequences in this specimen translate into the identical CDR3. The chain is built from TRBV6-4 and TRBJ2-3; 10 bases line up with TRBD2. Losses at the gene ends were 4 bases for V and 1 base for J; bases not matched to a gene: 2. The CDR3 loop spans 15 amino acids. The germline V gene has CDR1 MRHNA and CDR2 SNTAGT. DNA of the CDR3: TGTGCCAGCAGTGGGACTAGCGGAGGCACAGATACGCAGTATTTT. Encoded protein: CASSGTSGGTDTQYF.

The chain has TRBV6-1 and TRBJ1-2; 7 bases are shared with TRBD1. The ends lost 4 bases at V and 2 bases at J; junction bases unmatched: 1. CDR3 length equals 13 residues. Germline values: CDR1 MNHNS, CDR2 SASEGT. In nucleotides, the CDR3 is TGTGCCAGCAGTGTCAGGGGGAACTATGGCTACACCTTC. Translated, it gives CASSVRGNYGYTF.

The gene calls are TRBV5-4 and TRBJ1-2; D perhaps matches TRBD1 (6 bases). V dropped 4 bases and J dropped 8 bases, with 21 bases sitting between them. Germline-derived CDR1 and CDR2 are SGHNT and YYREEE (reference sequence). The CDR3 consists of 15 residues. In DNA, the CDR3 is TGTGCCAGCAGCGCCGACCTACAGGGAAGGGGGGGCTACACCTTC. This encodes CASSADLQGRGGYTF.

The sample holds a few counts of this clone. This chain uses TRBV18 with TRBJ2-7; 8 bases line up with TRBD2. This CDR3 comprises 16 residues. The germline gives CDR1 KGHSH, CDR2 LQKENI. V lost 0 bases to trimming and J lost 0 bases; unmatched junction nucleotides: 4. The CDR3 DNA reads TGTGCCAGCTCACCACCTACGGGAGGGCTCTCCTACGAGCAGTACTTC. This sequence encodes CASSPPTGGLSYEQYF.

The chain joins TRBV7-9 to TRBJ2-3; maybe TRBD2 (6 bases). CDR1 is SEHNR and CDR2 is FQNEAQ in the germline V gene (reference sequence). The CDR3 is 14 amino acids. V shed 5 bases and J shed 6 bases, with 15 bases lying between them. The CDR3 coding sequence is TGTGCCAGCAGCCTCCGGAGGGTTTTGGATACGCAGTATTTT. Translated: CASSLRRVLDTQYF.

The rearrangement uses TRBV19 and TRBJ1-2; D gene ambiguous. V lost 2 bases, J lost 4 bases, and 8 bases lay in between. The CDR3 is 13 amino acids. Germline CDR1 is LNHDA and CDR2 is SQIVND (reference sequence). CDR3 sequence: CASSILEGYGYTF. Here the CDR3 DNA reads TGTGCCAGTAGTATATTGGAGGGCTATGGCTACACCTTC.